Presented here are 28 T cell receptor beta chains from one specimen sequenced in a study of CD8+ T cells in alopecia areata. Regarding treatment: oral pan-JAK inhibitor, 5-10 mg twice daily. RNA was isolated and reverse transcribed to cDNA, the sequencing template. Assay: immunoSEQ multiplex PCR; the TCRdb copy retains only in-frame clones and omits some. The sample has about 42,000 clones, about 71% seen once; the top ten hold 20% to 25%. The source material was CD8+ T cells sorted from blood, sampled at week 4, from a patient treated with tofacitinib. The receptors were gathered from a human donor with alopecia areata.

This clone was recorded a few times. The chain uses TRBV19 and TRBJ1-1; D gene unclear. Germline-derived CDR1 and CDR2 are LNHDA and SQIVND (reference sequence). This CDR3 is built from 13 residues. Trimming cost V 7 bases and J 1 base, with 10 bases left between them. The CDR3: CASKVGENTEAFF. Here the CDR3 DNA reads TGTGCCAGTAAGGTCGGAGAGAACACTGAAGCTTTCTTT.

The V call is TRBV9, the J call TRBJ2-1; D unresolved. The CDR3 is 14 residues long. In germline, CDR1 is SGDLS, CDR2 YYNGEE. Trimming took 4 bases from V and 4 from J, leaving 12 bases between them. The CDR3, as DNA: TGTGCCAGCAGCCCCACGGACGGTTACAATGAGCAGTTCTTC. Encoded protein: CASSPTDGYNEQFF.

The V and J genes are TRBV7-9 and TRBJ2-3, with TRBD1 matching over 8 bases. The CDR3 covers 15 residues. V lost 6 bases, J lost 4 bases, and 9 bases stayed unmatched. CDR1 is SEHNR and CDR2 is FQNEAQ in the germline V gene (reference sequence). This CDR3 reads CASSLGTGGADTQYF. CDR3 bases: TGTGCCAGCAGTCTAGGGACAGGCGGAGCAGATACGCAGTATTTT.

CDR3 loop: CASSGLLAGESYNEQFF. The CDR3 DNA follows: TGTGCCAGCAGTGGGCTGCTAGCGGGCGAATCCTACAATGAGCAGTTCTTC. The chain joins TRBV2 to TRBJ2-1, with 8 positions matching TRBD2. CDR3 size: 17 residues. From germline, CDR1 is SNHLY and CDR2 FYNNEI. The V segment lost 4 bases and the J segment 1 base; nucleotides outside the gene matches: 9.

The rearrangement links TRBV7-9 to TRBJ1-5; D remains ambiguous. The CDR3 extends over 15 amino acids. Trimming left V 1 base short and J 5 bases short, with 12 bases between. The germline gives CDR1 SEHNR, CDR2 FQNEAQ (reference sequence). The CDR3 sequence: CASSLGGGLDQPQHF. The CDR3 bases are TGTGCCAGCAGCTTAGGGGGAGGGCTTGATCAGCCCCAGCATTTT.

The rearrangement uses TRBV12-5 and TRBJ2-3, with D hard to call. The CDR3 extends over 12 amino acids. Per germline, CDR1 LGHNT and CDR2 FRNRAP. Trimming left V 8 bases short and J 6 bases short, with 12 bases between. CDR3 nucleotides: TGTGCTAGTTCCCCAGCTCAGGATACGCAGTATTTT. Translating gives CASSPAQDTQYF.

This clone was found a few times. The CDR3 nucleotides read TGTGCCAGCAGCCAAGGGCTAAACACTGAAGCTTTCTTT. Protein sequence: CASSQGLNTEAFF. The rearrangement links TRBV16 to TRBJ1-1, with no clear D. The CDR3 length is 13 residues. Trimming cost V 2 bases and J 2 bases, with 6 bases left between them. Germline V gives CDR1 KGHSY, CDR2 FQNENV.

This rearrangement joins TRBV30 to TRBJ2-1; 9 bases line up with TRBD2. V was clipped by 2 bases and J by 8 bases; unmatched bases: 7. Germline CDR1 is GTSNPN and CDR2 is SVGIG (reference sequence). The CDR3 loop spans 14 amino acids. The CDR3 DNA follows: TGTGCCTGGAGTTCCGGCGGGGGGGCAGATGAGCAGTTCTTC. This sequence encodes CAWSSGGGADEQFF.

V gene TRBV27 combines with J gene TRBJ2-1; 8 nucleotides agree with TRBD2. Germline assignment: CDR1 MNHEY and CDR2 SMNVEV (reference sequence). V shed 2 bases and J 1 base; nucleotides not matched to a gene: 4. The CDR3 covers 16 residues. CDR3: CASSLREGQSYNEQFF. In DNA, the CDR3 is TGTGCCAGCAGTTTACGGGAGGGACAATCCTACAATGAGCAGTTCTTC.

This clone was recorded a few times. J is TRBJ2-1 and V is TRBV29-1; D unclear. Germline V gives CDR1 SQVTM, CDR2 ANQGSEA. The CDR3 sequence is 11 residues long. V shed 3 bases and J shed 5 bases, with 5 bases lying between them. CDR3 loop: CSVELDNEQFF. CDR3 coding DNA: TGCAGCGTTGAGTTGGACAATGAGCAGTTCTTC.

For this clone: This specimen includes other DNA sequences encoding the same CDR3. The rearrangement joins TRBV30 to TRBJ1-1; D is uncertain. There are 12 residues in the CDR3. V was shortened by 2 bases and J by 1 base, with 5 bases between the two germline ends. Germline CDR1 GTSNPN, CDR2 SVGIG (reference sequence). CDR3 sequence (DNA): TGTGCCTGGAGTCCGACGAACACTGAAGCTTTCTTT. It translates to CAWSPTNTEAFF.

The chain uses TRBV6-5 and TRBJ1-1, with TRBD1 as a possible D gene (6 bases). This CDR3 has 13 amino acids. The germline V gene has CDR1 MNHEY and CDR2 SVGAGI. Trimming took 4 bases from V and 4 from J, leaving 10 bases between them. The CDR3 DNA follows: TGTGCCAGCAGTTCACAGGGATTCACTGAAGCTTTCTTT. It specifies CASSSQGFTEAFF.

Here the CDR3 DNA reads TGTGCCAGCAGTTCGACAGGAGACTCCTACGAGCAGTACTTC. This gives the protein CASSSTGDSYEQYF. V and J are TRBV28 and TRBJ2-7; possibly TRBD1 for D (6 bases). Germline lookup yields CDR1 MDHEN and CDR2 SYDVKM. V gave up 4 bases and J gave up 0 bases, with 10 bases separating them. This CDR3 has 14 amino acids. Based on the CDR3 plus reference TRBV28 and TRBJ2-7, the full variable domain is DVKVTQSSRYLVKRTGEKVFLECVQDMDHENMFWYRQDPGLGLRLIYFSYDVKMKEKGDIPEGYSVSREKKERFSLILESASTNQTSMYLCASSSTGDSYEQYFGPGTRLTVT.

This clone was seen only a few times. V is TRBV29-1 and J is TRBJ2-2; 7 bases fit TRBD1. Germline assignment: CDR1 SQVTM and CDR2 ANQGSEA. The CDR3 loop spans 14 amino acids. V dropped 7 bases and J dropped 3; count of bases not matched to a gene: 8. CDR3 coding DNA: TGCAGCGCCCGAGGGGGCGAGCACACCGGGGAGCTGTTTTTT. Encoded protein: CSARGGEHTGELFF.

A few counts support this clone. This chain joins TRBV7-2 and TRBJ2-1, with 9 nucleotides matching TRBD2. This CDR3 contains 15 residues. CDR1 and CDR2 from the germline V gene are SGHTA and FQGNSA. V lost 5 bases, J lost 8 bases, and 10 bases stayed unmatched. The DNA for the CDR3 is TGTGCCAGCAGCCCCTTTGGCGGGGGGGCGGATGAGCAGTTCTTC. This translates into CASSPFGGGADEQFF.

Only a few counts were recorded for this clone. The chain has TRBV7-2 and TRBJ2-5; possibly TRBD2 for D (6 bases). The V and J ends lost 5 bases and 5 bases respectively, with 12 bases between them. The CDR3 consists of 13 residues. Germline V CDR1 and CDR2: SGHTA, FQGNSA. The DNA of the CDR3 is TGTGCCAGCAGCCATACTAGCAGGGAGACCCAGTACTTC. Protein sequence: CASSHTSRETQYF.

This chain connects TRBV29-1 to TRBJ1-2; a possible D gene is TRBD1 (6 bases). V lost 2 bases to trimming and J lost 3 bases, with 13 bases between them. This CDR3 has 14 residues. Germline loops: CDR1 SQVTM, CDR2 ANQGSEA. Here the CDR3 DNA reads TGCAGCGTTGAAACAGGGATAGTCGACTATGGCTACACCTTC. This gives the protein CSVETGIVDYGYTF. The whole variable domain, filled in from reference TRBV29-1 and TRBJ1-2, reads SAVISQKPSRDICQRGTSLTIQCQVDSQVTMMFWYRQQPGQSLTLIATANQGSEATYESGFVIDKFPISRPNLTFSTLTVSNMSPEDSSIYLCSVETGIVDYGYTFGSGTRLTVV.

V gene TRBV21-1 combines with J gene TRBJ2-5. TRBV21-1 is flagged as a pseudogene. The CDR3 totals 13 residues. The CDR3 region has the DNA TGTGCCATCAGGCACCCCGGACAAGAGACCCAGTACTTC. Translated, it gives CAIRHPGQETQYF.

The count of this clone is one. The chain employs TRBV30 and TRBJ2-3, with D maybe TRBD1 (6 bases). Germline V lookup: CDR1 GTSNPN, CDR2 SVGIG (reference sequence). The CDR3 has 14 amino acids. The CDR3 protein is CARDGGGSADTQYF. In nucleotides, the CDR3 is TGTGCGAGGGATGGGGGCGGTTCGGCAGATACGCAGTATTTT.

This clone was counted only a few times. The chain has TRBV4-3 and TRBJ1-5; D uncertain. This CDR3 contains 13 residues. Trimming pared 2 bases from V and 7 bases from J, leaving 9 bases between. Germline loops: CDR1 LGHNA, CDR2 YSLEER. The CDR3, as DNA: TGCGCCAGCAGCCAAACTACGCGACAGCCCCAGCATTTT. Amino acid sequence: CASSQTTRQPQHF.

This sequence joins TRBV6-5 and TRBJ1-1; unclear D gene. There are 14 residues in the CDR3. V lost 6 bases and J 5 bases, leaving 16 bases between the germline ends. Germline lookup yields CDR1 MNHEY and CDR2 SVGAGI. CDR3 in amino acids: CASRPQTRWTEAFF. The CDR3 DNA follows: TGTGCCAGCAGACCTCAGACCCGGTGGACTGAAGCTTTCTTT.

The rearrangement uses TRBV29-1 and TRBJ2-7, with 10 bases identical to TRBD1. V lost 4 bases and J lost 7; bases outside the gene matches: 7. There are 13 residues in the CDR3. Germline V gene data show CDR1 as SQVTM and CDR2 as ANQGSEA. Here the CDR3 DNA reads TGCAGCGTTGTGGGGACAGGGGCGCATGAGCAGTACTTC. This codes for CSVVGTGAHEQYF.

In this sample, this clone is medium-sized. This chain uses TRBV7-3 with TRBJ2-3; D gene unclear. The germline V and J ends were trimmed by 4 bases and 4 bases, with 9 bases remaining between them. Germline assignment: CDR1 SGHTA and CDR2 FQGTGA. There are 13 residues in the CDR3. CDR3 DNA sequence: TGTGCCAGCAGCTCGGTCGGCTCAGATACGCAGTATTTT. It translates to CASSSVGSDTQYF. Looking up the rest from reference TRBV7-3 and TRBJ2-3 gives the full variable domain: GAGVSQTPSNKVTEKGKYVELRCDPISGHTALYWYRQSLGQGPEFLIYFQGTGAADDSGLPNDRFFAVRPEGSVSTLKIQRTERGDSAVYLCASSSVGSDTQYFGPGTRLTVL.

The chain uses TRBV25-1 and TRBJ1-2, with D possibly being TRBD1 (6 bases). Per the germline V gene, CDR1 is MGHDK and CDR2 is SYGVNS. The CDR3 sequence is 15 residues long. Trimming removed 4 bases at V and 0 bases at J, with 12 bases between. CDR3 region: CASSGWTEANYGYTF. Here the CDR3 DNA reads TGTGCCAGCAGTGGTTGGACAGAAGCTAACTATGGCTACACCTTC.

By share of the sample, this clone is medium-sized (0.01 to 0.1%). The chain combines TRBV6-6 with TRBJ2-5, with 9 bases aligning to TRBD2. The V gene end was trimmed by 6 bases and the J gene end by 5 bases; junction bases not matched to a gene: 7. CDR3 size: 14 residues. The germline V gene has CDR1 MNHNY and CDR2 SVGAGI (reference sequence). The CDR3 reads CASSLAGVAETQYF. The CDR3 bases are TGTGCCAGCAGCTTAGCGGGGGTGGCTGAGACCCAGTACTTC.

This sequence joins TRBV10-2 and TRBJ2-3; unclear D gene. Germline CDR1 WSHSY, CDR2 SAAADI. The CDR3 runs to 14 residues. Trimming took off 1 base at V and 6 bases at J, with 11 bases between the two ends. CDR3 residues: CASSEFLPTDTQYF. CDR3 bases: TGCGCCAGCAGTGAGTTCCTTCCCACGGATACGCAGTATTTT.

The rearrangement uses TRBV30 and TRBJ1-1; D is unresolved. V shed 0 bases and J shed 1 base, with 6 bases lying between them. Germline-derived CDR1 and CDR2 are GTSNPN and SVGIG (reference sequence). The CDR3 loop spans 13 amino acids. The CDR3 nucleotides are TGTGCCTGGAGTGTAGGACGGAACACTGAAGCTTTCTTT. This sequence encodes CAWSVGRNTEAFF.

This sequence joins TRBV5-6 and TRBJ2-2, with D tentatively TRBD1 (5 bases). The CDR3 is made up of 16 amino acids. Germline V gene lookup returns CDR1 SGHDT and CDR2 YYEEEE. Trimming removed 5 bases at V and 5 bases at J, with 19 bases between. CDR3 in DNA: TGTGCCAGCAGGCTTGAAAACACAGGTCGAACCGGGGAGCTGTTTTTT. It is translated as CASRLENTGRTGELFF.